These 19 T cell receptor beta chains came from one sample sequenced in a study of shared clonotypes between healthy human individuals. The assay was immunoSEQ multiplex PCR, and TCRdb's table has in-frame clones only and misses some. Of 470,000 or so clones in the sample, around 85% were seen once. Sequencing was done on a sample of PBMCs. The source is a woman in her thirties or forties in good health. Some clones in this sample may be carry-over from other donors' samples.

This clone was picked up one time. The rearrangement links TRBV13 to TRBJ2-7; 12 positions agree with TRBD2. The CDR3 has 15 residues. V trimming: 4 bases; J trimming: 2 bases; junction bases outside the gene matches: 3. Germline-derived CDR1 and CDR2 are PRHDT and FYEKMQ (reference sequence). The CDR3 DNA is TGTGCCAGCAGCTCCACTAGCGGGGGGACCTACGAGCAGTACTTC. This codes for CASSSTSGGTYEQYF.

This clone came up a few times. CDR3 loop: CASSESGTGELVDEQFF. The DNA of the CDR3 is TGCGCCAGCAGTGAGTCTGGGACAGGGGAACTTGTAGATGAGCAGTTCTTC. The chain is built from TRBV10-2 and TRBJ2-1; 10 bases map to TRBD1. Germline V CDR1 and CDR2: WSHSY, SAAADI. V was pared by 0 bases and J by 8 bases, with 10 bases of the junction left unmatched. CDR3 length: 17 residues.

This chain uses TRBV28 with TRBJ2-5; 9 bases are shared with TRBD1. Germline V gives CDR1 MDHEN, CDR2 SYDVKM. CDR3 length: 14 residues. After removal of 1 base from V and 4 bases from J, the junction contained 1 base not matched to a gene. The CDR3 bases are TGTGCCAGCAGTTTATTGGACAGGGGAGAGACCCAGTACTTC. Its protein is CASSLLDRGETQYF. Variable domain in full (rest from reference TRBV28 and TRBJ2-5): DVKVTQSSRYLVKRTGEKVFLECVQDMDHENMFWYRQDPGLGLRLIYFSYDVKMKEKGDIPEGYSVSREKKERFSLILESASTNQTSMYLCASSLLDRGETQYFGPGTRLLVL.

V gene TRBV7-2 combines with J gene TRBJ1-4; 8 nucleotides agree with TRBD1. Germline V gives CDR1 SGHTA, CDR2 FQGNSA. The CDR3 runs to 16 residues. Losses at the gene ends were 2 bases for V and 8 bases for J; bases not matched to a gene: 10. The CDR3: CASSLPPSQGDEKLFF. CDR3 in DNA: TGTGCCAGCAGCTTACCCCCCTCACAGGGGGACGAAAAACTGTTTTTT. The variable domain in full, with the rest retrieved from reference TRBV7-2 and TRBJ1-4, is GAGVSQSPSNKVTEKGKDVELRCDPISGHTALYWYRQSLGQGLEFLIYFQGNSAPDKSGLPSDRFSAERTGGSVSTLTIQRTQQEDSAVYLCASSLPPSQGDEKLFFGSGTQLSVL.

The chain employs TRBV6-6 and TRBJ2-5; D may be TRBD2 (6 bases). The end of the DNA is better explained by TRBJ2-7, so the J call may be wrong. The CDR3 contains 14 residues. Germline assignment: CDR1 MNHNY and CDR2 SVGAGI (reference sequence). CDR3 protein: CASRVAELSYEQYF. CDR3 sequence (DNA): TGTGCCAGCAGGGTAGCGGAGCTATCCTACGAGCAGTACTTC.

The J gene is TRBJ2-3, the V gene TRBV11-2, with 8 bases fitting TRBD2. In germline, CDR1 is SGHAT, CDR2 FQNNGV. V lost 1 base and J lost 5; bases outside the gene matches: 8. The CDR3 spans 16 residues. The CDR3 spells CASSLGPGLVLDTQYF. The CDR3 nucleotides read TGTGCCAGCAGCTTAGGTCCGGGACTAGTCTTAGATACGCAGTATTTT.

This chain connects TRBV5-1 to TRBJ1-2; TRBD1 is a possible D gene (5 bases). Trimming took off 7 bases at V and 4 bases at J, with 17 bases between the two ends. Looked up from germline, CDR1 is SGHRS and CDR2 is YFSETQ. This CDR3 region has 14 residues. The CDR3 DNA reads TGCGCCAGCGGGTCAGCCGGGGCTCCCTATGGCTACACCTTC. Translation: CASGSAGAPYGYTF.

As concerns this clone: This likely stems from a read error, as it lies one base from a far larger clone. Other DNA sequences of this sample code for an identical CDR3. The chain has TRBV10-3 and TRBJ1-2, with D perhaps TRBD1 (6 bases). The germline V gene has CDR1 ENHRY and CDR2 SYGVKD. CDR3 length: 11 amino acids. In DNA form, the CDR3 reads TGTGCCATTAGTGAGGGGGGTGGCTACACCTTC. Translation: CAISEGGGYTF.

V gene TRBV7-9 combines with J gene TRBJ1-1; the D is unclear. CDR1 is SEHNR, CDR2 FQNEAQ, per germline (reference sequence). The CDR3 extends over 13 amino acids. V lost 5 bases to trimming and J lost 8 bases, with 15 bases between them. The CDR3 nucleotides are TGTGCCAGCAGCCCCCGGACGGGCTCAGAAGCTTTCTTT. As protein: CASSPRTGSEAFF.

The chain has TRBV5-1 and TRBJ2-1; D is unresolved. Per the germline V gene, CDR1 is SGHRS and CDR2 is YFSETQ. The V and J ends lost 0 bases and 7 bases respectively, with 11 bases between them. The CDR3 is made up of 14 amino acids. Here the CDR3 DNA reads TGCGCCAGCAGCTTGGCCGTGCGTCGGAATGAGCAGTTCTTC. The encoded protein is CASSLAVRRNEQFF.

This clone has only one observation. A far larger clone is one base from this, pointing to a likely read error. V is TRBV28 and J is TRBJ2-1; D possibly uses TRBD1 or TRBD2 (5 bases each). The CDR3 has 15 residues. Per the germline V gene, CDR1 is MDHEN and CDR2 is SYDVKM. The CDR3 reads CASSLPGSSYNEQLF. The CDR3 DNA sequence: TGTGCCAGCAGTTTACCAGGGAGCTCCTACAATGAGCAGCTCTTC.

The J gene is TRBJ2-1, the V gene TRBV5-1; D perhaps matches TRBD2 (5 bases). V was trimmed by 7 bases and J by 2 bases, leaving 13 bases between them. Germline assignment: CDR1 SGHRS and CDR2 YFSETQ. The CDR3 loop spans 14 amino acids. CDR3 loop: CASGLAPPYNEQFF. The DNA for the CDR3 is TGCGCCAGCGGGCTAGCACCACCCTACAATGAGCAGTTCTTC.

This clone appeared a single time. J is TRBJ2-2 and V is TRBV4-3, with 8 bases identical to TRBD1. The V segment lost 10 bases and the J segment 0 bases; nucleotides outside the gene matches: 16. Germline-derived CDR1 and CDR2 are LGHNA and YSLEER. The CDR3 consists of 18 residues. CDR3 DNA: TGCGCCATAGGACAGGGCCGATTCCCAGACGCGAACACCGGGGAGCTGTTTTTT. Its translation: CAIGQGRFPDANTGELFF.

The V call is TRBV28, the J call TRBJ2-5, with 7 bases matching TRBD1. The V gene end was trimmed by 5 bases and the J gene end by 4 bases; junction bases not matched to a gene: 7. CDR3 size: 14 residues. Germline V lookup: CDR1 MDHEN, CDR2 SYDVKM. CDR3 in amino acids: CASSDTGVGETQYF. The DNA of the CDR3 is TGTGCCAGCAGTGATACAGGGGTGGGAGAGACCCAGTACTTC.

CDR3 region: CASSLAPGQGQETQYF. CDR3 sequence (DNA): TGTGCCAGCAGCTTAGCGCCGGGACAGGGTCAAGAGACCCAGTACTTC. V gene TRBV7-9 combines with J gene TRBJ2-5; 9 nucleotides agree with TRBD1. Germline V gene data show CDR1 as SEHNR and CDR2 as FQNEAQ (reference sequence). V lost 0 bases and J lost 2; bases outside the gene matches: 4. The CDR3 length is 16 residues. Full variable domain (rest looked up from reference TRBV7-9 and TRBJ2-5): DTGVSQNPRHKITKRGQNVTFRCDPISEHNRLYWYRQTLGQGPEFLTYFQNEAQLEKSRLLSDRFSAERPKGSFSTLEIQRTEQGDSAMYLCASSLAPGQGQETQYFGPGTRLLVL.

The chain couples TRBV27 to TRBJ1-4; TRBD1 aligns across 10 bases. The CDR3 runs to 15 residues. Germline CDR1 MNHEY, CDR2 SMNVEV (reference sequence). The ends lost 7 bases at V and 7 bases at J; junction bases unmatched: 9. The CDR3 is CASKKLGQGREKLFF. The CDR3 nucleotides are TGTGCCAGCAAAAAATTGGGACAGGGGCGTGAAAAACTGTTTTTT.

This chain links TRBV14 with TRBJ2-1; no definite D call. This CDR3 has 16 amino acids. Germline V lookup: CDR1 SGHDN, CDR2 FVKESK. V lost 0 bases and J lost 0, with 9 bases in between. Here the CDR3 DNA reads TGTGCCAGCAGCCAAGAGCAGCGCCTCTCCTACAATGAGCAGTTCTTC. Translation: CASSQEQRLSYNEQFF. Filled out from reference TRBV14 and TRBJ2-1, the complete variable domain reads EAGVTQFPSHSVIEKGQTVTLRCDPISGHDNLYWYRRVMGKEIKFLLHFVKESKQDESGMPNNRFLAERTGGTYSTLKVQPAELEDSGVYFCASSQEQRLSYNEQFFGPGTRLTVL.

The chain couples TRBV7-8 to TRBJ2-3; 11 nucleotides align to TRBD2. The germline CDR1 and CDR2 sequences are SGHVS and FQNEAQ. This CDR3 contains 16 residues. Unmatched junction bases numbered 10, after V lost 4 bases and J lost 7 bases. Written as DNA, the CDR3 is TGTGCCAGCAGCTCTATACTAGCGGGAGACTTGTATACGCAGTATTTT. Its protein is CASSSILAGDLYTQYF.

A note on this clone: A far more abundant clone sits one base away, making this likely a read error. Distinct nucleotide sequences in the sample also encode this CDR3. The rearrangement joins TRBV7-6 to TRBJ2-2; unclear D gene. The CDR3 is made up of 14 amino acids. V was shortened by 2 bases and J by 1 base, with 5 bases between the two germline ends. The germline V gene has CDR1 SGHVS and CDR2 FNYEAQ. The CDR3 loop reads CASSLSGNTGELFF. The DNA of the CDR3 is TGTGCCAGCAGCTTATCGGGGAACACCGGGGAGCTGTTTTTT.